Listed below are T cell receptor beta chains from one sample, sequenced in a study of human T cells and chemical hapten exposure. MiXCR, applied by TCRdb to the RACE reads, yields one record per CDR3 protein. Of some 350,000 distinct CDR3 sequences in the sample, about 6% were seen once. Sequenced here: whole blood, sampled in connection with sensitization to the hapten diphenylcyclopropenone (DPC). The receptors originated from a young woman with alopecia areata. Some clones in this sample may be carry-over from other donors' samples. CDR3s include the opening cysteine and the closing phenylalanine or tryptophan. The D gene is left open where the match is weak. Where a row states a size, it is once, few, many or the class of an expanded clone; other rows omit it.

CDR3 protein,CDR3 DNA,V gene,J gene,clone size,D gene
CASSSGTGETQYF,TGTGCCAGCAGCTCAGGGACAGGGGAGACCCAGTACTTC,TRBV5-6,TRBJ2-5,many,TRBD1
CASSELGEQPQHF,TGTGCCAGCAGTGAATTGGGTGAACAGCCCCAGCATTTT,TRBV6-1,TRBJ1-5,few,NA
CASSSEEDLNTIYF,TGTGCCAGCAGTTCGGAGGAGGATCTAAACACCATATATTTT,TRBV25-1,TRBJ1-3,NA,NA
CASSFDGEQFF,TGCGCCAGCAGCTTTGACGGTGAGCAGTTCTTC,TRBV5-1,TRBJ2-1,few,NA
CASSLAAQVTDTQYF,TGTGCCAGCAGCTTAGCCGCGCAGGTCACAGATACGCAGTATTTT,TRBV7-6,TRBJ2-3,few,NA
CASSRISGVWNTEAFF,TGTGCCAGCAGCCGTATAAGCGGGGTCTGGAACACTGAAGCTTTCTTT,TRBV11-2,TRBJ1-1,many,NA
CASSLRKRQPTDTQYF,TGTGCCAGCAGCTTAAGGAAGCGGCAACCCACAGATACGCAGTATTTT,TRBV7-6,TRBJ2-3,many,NA
CASSPAQGKIRSPLHF,TGTGCCAGCTCACCGGCACAGGGGAAGATACGATCACCCCTCCACTTT,TRBV18,TRBJ1-6,many,TRBD1
CASSEQPGSTGELFF,TGTGCCAGCAGTGAACAGCCAGGATCCACCGGGGAGCTGTTTTTT,TRBV6-1,TRBJ2-2,few,NA
CASGLVRNEQYF,TGTGCTAGTGGTTTGGTACGTAACGAGCAGTACTTC,TRBV12-5,TRBJ2-7,many,NA
CASSVTSGNTEAFF,TGTGCCAGCAGCGTAACATCCGGGAACACTGAAGCTTTCTTT,TRBV9,TRBJ1-1,many,NA
CASSFTRQGPTNEKLFF,TGTGCCAGCAGCTTCACCCGACAGGGTCCAACTAATGAAAAACTGTTTTTT,TRBV7-9,TRBJ1-4,few,TRBD1
CASSQEIGTNTEAFF,TGCGCCAGCAGCCAAGAGATAGGGACGAACACTGAAGCTTTCTTT,TRBV4-3,TRBJ1-1,many,NA
CASSLDRFYGYTF,TGTGCCAGCAGCTTGGACAGGTTCTATGGCTACACCTTC,TRBV7-9,TRBJ1-2,many,TRBD1
CASSYTGQGADYEKLFF,TGTGCCAGCAGTTATACGGGACAGGGGGCGGATTATGAAAAACTGTTTTTT,TRBV6-5,TRBJ1-4,many,TRBD1
CASSRYGQGPSPLHF,TGTGCCAGCAGCCGTTATGGACAGGGCCCCTCACCCCTCCACTTT,TRBV7-9,TRBJ1-6,many,TRBD1
CASSPLNRNYNEQFF,TGTGCCAGCAGCCCTTTAAACAGAAACTACAATGAGCAGTTCTTC,TRBV5-5,TRBJ2-1,NA,NA
CASSLFGTVQETQYF,TGTGCCAGCAGTTTATTCGGAACGGTCCAAGAGACCCAGTACTTC,TRBV28,TRBJ2-5,few,NA
CASSLFRLSKDAEAFF,TGTGCCAGCAGTTTATTCCGGTTGTCTAAGGACGCTGAAGCTTTCTTT,TRBV28,TRBJ1-1,many,NA
CASSSSRQGRRGYTF,TGTGCCAGCAGTTCCTCCCGACAGGGCCGAAGGGGCTACACCTTC,TRBV28,TRBJ1-2,many,TRBD1
CASVQGAADTQYF,TGTGCCAGCGTCCAGGGGGCCGCAGATACGCAGTATTTT,TRBV7-2,TRBJ2-3,few,TRBD1
CSVEGIAGEKDTQYF,TGCAGCGTTGAAGGTATAGCAGGGGAAAAAGATACGCAGTATTTT,TRBV29-1,TRBJ2-3,few,NA
CASSQFRETQYF,TGTGCCAGCAGTCAATTCAGGGAGACGCAGTATTTT,TRBV6-5,TRBJ2-3,many,NA
CASNRGGETQYF,TGTGCCAGCAACCGGGGCGGGGAGACCCAGTACTTC,TRBV12-3/TRBV12-4,TRBJ2-5,many,NA
CASSFPLTGGYNQPQHF,TGTGCCAGCAGTTTTCCTCTGACAGGGGGTTACAATCAGCCCCAGCATTTT,TRBV28,TRBJ1-5,NA,TRBD1
CATNLLTGFGGETQYF,TGTGCCACCAACCTCTTGACAGGGTTTGGGGGAGAGACCCAGTACTTC,TRBV15,TRBJ2-5,many,TRBD1
CASSLQGMPLHF,TGTGCCAGCAGCTTACAGGGTATGCCCCTCCACTTT,TRBV7-6,TRBJ1-6,few,NA
CASSPERGSSNQPQHF,TGTGCCAGCAGCCCCGAGCGGGGGAGCAGTAATCAGCCCCAGCATTTT,TRBV6-6,TRBJ1-5,few,NA
CASSRRGDTGELFF,TGTGCCAGCAGCCGCAGGGGAGACACCGGGGAGCTGTTTTTT,TRBV6-5,TRBJ2-2,many,NA